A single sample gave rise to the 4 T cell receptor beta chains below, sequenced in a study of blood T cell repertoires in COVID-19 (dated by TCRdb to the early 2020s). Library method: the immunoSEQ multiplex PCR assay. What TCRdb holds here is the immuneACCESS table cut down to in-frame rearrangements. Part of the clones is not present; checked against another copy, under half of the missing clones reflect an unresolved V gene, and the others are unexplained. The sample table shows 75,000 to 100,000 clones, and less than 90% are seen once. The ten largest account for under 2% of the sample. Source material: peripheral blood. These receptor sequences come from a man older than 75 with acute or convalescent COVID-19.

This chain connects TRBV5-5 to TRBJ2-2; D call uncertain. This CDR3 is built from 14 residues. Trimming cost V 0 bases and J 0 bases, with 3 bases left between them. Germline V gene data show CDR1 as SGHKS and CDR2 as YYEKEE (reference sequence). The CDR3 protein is CASSLGANTGELFF. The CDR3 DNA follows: TGTGCCAGCAGCTTGGGCGCGAACACCGGGGAGCTGTTTTTT.

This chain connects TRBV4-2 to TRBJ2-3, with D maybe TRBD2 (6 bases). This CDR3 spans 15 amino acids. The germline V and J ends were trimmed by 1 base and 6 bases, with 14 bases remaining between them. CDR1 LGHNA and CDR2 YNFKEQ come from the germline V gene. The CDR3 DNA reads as TGTGCCAGCAGCCAAGTCCGGGGGAGCGCCGATACGCAGTATTTT. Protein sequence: CASSQVRGSADTQYF.

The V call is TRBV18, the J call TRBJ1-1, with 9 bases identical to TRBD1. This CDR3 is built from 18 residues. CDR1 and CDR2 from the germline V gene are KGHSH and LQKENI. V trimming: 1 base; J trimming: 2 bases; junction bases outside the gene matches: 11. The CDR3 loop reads CASSPLRTGVDGNTEAFF. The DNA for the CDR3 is TGTGCCAGCTCACCACTACGGACAGGGGTAGATGGAAACACTGAAGCTTTCTTT.

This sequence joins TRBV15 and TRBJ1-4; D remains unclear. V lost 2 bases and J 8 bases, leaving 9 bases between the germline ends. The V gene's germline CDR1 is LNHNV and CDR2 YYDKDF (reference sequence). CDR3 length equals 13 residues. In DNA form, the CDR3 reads TGTGCCACCAGCAGATCGAGAAACGAAAAACTGTTTTTT. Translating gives CATSRSRNEKLFF.